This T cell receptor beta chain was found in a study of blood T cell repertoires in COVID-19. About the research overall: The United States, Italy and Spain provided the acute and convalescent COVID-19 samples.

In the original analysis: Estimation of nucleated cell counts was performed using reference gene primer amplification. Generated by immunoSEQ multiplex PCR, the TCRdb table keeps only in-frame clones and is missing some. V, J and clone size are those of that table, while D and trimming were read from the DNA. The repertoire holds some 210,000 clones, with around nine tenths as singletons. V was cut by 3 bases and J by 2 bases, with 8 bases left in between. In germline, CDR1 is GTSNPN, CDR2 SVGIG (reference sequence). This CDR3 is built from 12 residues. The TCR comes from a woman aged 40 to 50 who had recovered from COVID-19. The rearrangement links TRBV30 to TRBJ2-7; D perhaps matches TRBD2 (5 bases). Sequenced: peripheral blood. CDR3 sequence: CAWRPGTYEQYF. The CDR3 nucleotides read TGTGCCTGGAGACCCGGGACCTACGAGCAGTACTTC.